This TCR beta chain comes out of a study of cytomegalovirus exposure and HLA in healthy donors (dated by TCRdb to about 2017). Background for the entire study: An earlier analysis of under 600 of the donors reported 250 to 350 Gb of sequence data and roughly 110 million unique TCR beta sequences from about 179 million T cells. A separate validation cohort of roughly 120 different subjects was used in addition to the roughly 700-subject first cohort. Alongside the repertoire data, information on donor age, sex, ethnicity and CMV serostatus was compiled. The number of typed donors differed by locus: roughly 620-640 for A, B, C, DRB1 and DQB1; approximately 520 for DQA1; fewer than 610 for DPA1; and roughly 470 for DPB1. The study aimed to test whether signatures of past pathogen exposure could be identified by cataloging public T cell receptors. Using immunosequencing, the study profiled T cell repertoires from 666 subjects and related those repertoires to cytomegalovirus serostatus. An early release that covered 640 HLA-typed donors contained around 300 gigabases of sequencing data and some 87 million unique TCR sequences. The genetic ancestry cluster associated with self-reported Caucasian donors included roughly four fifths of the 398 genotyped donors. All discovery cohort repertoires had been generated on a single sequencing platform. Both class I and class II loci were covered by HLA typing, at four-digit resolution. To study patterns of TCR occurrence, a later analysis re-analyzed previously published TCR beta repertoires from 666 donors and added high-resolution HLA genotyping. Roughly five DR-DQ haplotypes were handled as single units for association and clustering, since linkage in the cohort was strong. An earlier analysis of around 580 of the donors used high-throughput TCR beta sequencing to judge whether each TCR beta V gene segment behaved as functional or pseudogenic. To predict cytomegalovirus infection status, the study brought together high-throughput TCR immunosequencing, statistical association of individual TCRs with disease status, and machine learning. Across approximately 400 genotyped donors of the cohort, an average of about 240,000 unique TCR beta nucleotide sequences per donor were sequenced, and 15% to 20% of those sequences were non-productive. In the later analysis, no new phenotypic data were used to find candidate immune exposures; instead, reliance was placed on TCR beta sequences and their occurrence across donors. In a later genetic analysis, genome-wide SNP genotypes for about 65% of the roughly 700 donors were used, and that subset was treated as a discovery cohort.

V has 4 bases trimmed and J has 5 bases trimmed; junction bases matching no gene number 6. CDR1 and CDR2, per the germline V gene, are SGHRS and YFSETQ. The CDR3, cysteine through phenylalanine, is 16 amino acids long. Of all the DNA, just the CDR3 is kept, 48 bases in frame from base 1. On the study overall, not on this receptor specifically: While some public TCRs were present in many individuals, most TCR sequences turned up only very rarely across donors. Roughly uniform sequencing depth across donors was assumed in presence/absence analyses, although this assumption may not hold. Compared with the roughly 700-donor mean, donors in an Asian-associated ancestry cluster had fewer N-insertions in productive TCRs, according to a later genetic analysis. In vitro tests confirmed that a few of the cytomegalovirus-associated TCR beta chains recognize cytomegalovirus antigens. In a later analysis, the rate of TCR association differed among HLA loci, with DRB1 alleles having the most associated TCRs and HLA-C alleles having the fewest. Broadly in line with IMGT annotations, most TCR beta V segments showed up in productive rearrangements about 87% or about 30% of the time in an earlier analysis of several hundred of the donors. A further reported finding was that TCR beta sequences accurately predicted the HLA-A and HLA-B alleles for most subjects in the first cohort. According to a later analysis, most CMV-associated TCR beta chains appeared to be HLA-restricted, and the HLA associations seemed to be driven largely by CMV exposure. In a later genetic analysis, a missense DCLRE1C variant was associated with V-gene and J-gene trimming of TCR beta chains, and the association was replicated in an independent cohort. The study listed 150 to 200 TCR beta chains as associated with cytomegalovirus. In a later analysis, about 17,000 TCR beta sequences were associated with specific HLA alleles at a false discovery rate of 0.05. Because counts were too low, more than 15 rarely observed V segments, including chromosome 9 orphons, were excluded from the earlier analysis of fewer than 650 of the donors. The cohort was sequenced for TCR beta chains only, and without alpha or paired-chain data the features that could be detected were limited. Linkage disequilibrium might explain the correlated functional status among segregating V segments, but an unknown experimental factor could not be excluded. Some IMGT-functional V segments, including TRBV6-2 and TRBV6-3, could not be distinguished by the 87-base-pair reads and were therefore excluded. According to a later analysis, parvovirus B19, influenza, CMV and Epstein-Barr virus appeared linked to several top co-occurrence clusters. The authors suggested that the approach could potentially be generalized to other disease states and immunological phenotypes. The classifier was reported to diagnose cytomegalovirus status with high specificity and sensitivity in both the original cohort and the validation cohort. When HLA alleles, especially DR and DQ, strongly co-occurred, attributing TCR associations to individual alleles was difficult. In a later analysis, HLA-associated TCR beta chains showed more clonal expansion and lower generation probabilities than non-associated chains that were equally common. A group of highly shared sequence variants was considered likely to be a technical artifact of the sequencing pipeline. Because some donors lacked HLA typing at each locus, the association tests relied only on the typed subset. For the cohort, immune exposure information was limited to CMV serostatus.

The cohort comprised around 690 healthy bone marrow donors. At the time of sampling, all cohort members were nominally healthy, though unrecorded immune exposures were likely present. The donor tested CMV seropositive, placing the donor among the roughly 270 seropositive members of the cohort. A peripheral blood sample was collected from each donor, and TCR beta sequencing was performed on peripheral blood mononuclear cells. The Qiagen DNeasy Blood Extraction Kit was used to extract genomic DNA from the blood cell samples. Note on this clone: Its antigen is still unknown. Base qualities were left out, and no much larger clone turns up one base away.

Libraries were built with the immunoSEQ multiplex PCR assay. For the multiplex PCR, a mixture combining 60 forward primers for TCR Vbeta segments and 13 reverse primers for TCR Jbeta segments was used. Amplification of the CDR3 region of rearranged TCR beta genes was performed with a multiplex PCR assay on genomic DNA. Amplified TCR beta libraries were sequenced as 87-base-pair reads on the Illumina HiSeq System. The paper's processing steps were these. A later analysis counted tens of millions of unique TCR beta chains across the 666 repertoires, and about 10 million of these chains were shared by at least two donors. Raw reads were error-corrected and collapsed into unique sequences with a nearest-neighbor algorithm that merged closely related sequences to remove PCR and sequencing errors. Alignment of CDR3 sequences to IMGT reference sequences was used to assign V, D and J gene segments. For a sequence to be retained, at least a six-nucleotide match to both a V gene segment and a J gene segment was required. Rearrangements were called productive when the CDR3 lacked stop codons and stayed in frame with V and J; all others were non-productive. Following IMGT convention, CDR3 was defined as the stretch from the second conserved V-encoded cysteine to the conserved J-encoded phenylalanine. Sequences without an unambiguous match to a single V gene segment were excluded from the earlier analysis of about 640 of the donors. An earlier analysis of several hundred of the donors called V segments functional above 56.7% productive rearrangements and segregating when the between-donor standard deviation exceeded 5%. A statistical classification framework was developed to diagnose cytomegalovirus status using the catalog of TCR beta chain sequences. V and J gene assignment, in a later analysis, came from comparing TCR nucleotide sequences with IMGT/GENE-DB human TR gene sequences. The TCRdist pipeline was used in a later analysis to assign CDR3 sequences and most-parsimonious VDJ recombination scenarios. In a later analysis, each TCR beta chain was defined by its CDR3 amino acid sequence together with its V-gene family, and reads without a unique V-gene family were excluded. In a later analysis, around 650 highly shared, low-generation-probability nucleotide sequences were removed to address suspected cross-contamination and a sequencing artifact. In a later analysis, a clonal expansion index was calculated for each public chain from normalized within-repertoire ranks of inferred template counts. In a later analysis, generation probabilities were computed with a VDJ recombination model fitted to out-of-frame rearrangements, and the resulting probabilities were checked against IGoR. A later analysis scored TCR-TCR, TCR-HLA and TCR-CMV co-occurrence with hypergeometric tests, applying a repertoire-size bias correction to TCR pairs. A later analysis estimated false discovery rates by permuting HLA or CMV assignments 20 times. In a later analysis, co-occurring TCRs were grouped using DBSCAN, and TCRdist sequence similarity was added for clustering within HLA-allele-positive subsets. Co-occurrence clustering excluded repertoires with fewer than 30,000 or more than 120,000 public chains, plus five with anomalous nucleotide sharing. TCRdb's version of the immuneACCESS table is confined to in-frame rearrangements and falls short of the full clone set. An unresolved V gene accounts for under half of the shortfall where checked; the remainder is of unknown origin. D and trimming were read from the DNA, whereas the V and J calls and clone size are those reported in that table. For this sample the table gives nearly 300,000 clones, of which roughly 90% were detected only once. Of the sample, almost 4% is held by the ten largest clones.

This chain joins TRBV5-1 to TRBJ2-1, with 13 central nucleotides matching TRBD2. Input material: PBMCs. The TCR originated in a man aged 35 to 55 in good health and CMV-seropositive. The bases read TGCGCCAGCAGCCCGAGGACTAGCGGGAGAAACAATGAGCAGTTCTTC. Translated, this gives CASSPRTSGRNNEQFF.